Given below is one T cell receptor beta chain in context. The antigen remains unidentified. This entry is derived from a study of cytomegalovirus exposure and HLA in healthy donors. Whole-study findings and limits: As confirmed in vitro, a few CMV-associated chains were specific for CMV antigens.

TCRdb's copy holds only in-frame clones and misses some; the assay was immunoSEQ multiplex PCR. This repertoire shows around 300,000 clones, 80% to 90% found once; its top ten account for around 1%. The sequenced material came from PBMCs. The receptor comes from a woman aged 18-29 years in good health and CMV-seronegative.

The CDR3 reads CASSEGAGRTYGYTF. In DNA, the CDR3 is TGCGCCAGCAGTGAGGGGGCTGGCAGGACCTATGGCTACACCTTC. J is TRBJ1-2 and V is TRBV5-1, with 7 bases matching TRBD1. Trimming at V came to 5 bases and at J to 4 bases, leaving 11 bases not matched to a gene. The CDR3 is made up of 15 amino acids. The germline CDR1 and CDR2 sequences are SGHRS and YFSETQ.